These T cell receptor beta chains were read from a single sample in a study of cytomegalovirus exposure and HLA in healthy donors. Here immunoSEQ multiplex PCR was the method, and the copy in TCRdb shows in-frame clones only, minus some. In total, the table holds tens of thousands of clones. The sequencing sample was made of PBMCs. These receptors were collected from a woman aged 40-49 years in good health and CMV-seronegative. Both conserved end residues are part of each CDR3. D genes are given only for firm matches. Not every row has a clone size; where given, it reads once, few, many or a size class.

d_gene,abundance,v_gene,j_gene,CDR3nt,CDR3aa
.,.,TRBV13,TRBJ2-5,TGTGCCAGCAGCCCCGGACAGCGGCAAGAGACCCAGTACTTC,CASSPGQRQETQYF
.,.,TRBV5-1,TRBJ2-5,TGCGCCAGCAGCTTGGGGACATACCAAGAGACCCAGTACTTC,CASSLGTYQETQYF
.,.,TRBV10-2,TRBJ1-3,TGCGCCAGCAATGACGGCTCTGGAAACACCATATATTTT,CASNDGSGNTIYF
TRBD1,.,TRBV10-1,TRBJ2-5,TGCGCCACCCCCGGACAGGAGAAAGAGACCCAGTACTTC,CATPGQEKETQYF
.,.,TRBV7-2,TRBJ1-5,TGTGCCAGCAGCCGAGCGGTGAATCAGCCCCAGCATTTT,CASSRAVNQPQHF
.,.,TRBV28,TRBJ1-2,TGTGCCAGCAGTTTATGGAGGGGGTACTATGGCTACACCTTC,CASSLWRGYYGYTF
.,.,TRBV7-6,TRBJ2-1,TGTGCCAGCAGCTTAGAAACGAGCTCCTACAATGAGCAGTTCTTC,CASSLETSSYNEQFF
.,.,TRBV28,TRBJ2-5,TGTGCCAGCAGTTCAACCCCACTAGAGACCCAGTACTTC,CASSSTPLETQYF
TRBD1,.,TRBV7-9,TRBJ1-3,TGTGCCAGCAGCTTAACTAGGACAGGGGGGAGCTCTGGAAACACCATATATTTT,CASSLTRTGGSSGNTIYF
.,.,TRBV4-1,TRBJ2-5,TGCGCCAGCAGCCGGCAAAAGGGGGGACAGATCCAAGAGACCCAGTACTTC,CASSRQKGGQIQETQYF
.,.,TRBV11-2,TRBJ1-1,TGTGCCAGCAGCCCCAGACAGACACTGAACACTGAAGCTTTCTTT,CASSPRQTLNTEAFF
TRBD1,.,TRBV7-6,TRBJ1-1,TGTGCCAGCAGCCCCGAGCAGGGGGCTTTGGGGAACACTGAAGCTTTCTTT,CASSPEQGALGNTEAFF
.,.,TRBV15,TRBJ2-5,TGTGCCACCAGCAGAACCGGGACTGTCCAAGAGACCCAGTACTTC,CATSRTGTVQETQYF
TRBD2,.,TRBV2,TRBJ2-1,TGTGCCAGCAGCGCGACTAGCGGTACCGACAATGAGCAGTTCTTC,CASSATSGTDNEQFF
.,.,TRBV5-6,TRBJ2-7,TGTGCCAGCAGCTTGGTGGACAGTGGACTGTACTACGAGCAGTACTTC,CASSLVDSGLYYEQYF
TRBD1,.,TRBV7-2,TRBJ1-4,TGTGCCAGCAGCTTAACAGGGGCGGGTGAAAAACTGTTTTTT,CASSLTGAGEKLFF
.,.,TRBV9,TRBJ2-7,TGTGCCAGCAGCGTCGGTTACGAGCAGTACTTC,CASSVGYEQYF
.,.,TRBV25-1,TRBJ2-1,TGTGCCAGCAGTGAAATAAATCGAGGTGTTGAGCAGTTCTTC,CASSEINRGVEQFF
TRBD2,medium-sized,TRBV2,TRBJ2-2,TGTGCCAGCAGTCCGGGACTAGCGGGATGGACCGGGGAGCTGTTTTTT,CASSPGLAGWTGELFF
TRBD1,.,TRBV2,TRBJ1-1,TGTGCCAGCAGTGGTTTACAGGGGGACACTGAAGCTTTCTTT,CASSGLQGDTEAFF
TRBD2,.,TRBV6-1,TRBJ2-5,TGTGCCAGCAGTGTCGGGAGGGCCCTCGAAGAGACCCAGTACTTC,CASSVGRALEETQYF
TRBD1,.,TRBV6-5,TRBJ2-5,TGTGCCAGCAGTCGGACAGGGGGAGGGGCAGAGACCCAGTACTTC,CASSRTGGGAETQYF
TRBD1,.,TRBV5-6,TRBJ1-2,TGTGCCAGCAGCTTGATTCAGGGGGCGCGGGGCTATGGCTACACCTTC,CASSLIQGARGYGYTF
TRBD2,.,TRBV7-2,TRBJ2-3,TGTGCCAGCACCACTAGGGTGAGACTAGCGGGAGGTGATACGCAGTATTTT,CASTTRVRLAGGDTQYF
.,.,TRBV19,TRBJ2-3,TGTGCCAGTAGTATAGCGGGAGTGGCAGATACGCAGTATTTT,CASSIAGVADTQYF
.,.,TRBV13,TRBJ2-1,TGTGCCAGCAGCACCCGGGACACCTCCGTATGGAATGAGCAGTTCTTC,CASSTRDTSVWNEQFF
TRBD2,.,TRBV4-1,TRBJ2-7,TGCGCCAGCAGCCCGTTTCTAGCGGGAGGCATTTCCTACGAGCAGTACTTC,CASSPFLAGGISYEQYF